A single sample is the source of the 9 T cell receptor beta chains below, sequenced in a study of shared clonotypes between healthy human individuals. Sequencing was performed with immunoSEQ multiplex PCR; in TCRdb, only in-frame clones are kept and a portion is missing. The profile shows about 2.3 million clones, approximately 93% of them singletons. The sample was naive CD4+ T cells from PBMCs. Subset here: CD45RA+ positively selected. These receptors were taken from a man aged 18 to 29 in good health. Some clones in this sample may be carry-over from other donors' samples.

The chain recombines TRBV5-8 with TRBJ1-5; D unresolved. The CDR3 length is 15 residues. The V end was cut by 0 bases, the J end by 1 base, with 8 bases between. Looked up from germline, CDR1 is SGHTS and CDR2 is YDEGEE. CDR3 region: CASSLGSWSNQPQHF. The CDR3 bases are TGTGCCAGCAGCTTGGGCAGCTGGAGCAATCAGCCCCAGCATTTT. The variable domain in full, with the rest retrieved from reference TRBV5-8 and TRBJ1-5, is EAGVTQSPTHLIKTRGQQATLRCSPISGHTSVYWYQQALGLGLQFLLWYDEGEERNRGNFPPRFSGRQFPNYSSELNVNALELEDSALYLCASSLGSWSNQPQHFGDGTRLSIL.

V gene TRBV19 combines with J gene TRBJ2-7; the D gene could be TRBD1 or TRBD2 (6 bases each). The germline V gene has CDR1 LNHDA and CDR2 SQIVND (reference sequence). The CDR3 runs to 15 residues. Between the trimmed V and J ends, which lost 4 bases and 4 bases, there was a span of 17 bases. In DNA, the CDR3 is TGTGCCAGTAGTAGGGATGGAGGGACACAGTACGAGCAGTACTTC. Protein sequence: CASSRDGGTQYEQYF. The variable domain in full, completed from reference TRBV19 and TRBJ2-7, reads DGGITQSPKYLFRKEGQNVTLSCEQNLNHDAMYWYRQDPGQGLRLIYYSQIVNDFQKGDIAEGYSVSREKKESFPLTVTSAQKNPTAFYLCASSRDGGTQYEQYFGPGTRLTVT.

The chain combines TRBV6-1 with TRBJ2-3; D not resolved. Germline V gives CDR1 MNHNS, CDR2 SASEGT. V dropped 8 bases and J dropped 3 bases, with 15 bases sitting between them. The CDR3 runs 14 residues. The CDR3 region is CASHPRRPTDTQYF. The CDR3 DNA reads as TGTGCCAGCCACCCGAGGCGCCCTACAGATACGCAGTATTTT.

The chain has TRBV5-1 and TRBJ1-4, with D tentatively TRBD1 (6 bases). Germline V gene lookup returns CDR1 SGHRS and CDR2 YFSETQ. The germline V and J ends were trimmed by 1 base and 0 bases, with 16 bases remaining between them. This CDR3 is built from 18 residues. The DNA for the CDR3 is TGCGCCAGCAGCTTGAAGCCACAGGGTACTGCAACTAATGAAAAACTGTTTTTT. Residues: CASSLKPQGTATNEKLFF.

This clone was seen a single time. The chain joins TRBV14 to TRBJ2-1; D ambiguous. This CDR3 region has 14 residues. Deletions cut 0 bases from V and 5 bases from J, with 8 bases between. Germline CDR1 and CDR2: SGHDN and FVKESK. The CDR3 spells CASSQEPADNEQFF. CDR3 in DNA: TGTGCCAGCAGCCAAGAACCCGCCGACAATGAGCAGTTCTTC. Combining the CDR3 with reference TRBV14 and TRBJ2-1 gives the whole variable domain EAGVTQFPSHSVIEKGQTVTLRCDPISGHDNLYWYRRVMGKEIKFLLHFVKESKQDESGMPNNRFLAERTGGTYSTLKVQPAELEDSGVYFCASSQEPADNEQFFGPGTRLTVL.

This clone appeared a few times. The chain employs TRBV5-1 and TRBJ2-5; 10 bases fit TRBD2. CDR3 length equals 14 residues. Germline V gene sequence: CDR1 SGHRS, CDR2 YFSETQ. Unmatched junction bases numbered 8, after V lost 7 bases and J lost 5 bases. CDR3 DNA: TGCGCCAGCGCCAGGCTAGCGGGAGAGGAGACCCAGTACTTC. Translated: CASARLAGEETQYF.

V gene TRBV7-2 combines with J gene TRBJ2-7; D assignment may be TRBD1 or TRBD2 (5 bases each). The V end lost 6 bases, the J end lost 4 bases, and 19 bases lay between the germline ends. Germline CDR1 reads SGHTA; CDR2 reads FQGNSA. The CDR3 is 15 residues long. The CDR3 nucleotides read TGTGCCAGCAGTCAAAGTTCGGGGCCCTCATACGAGCAGTACTTC. Its protein product is CASSQSSGPSYEQYF.

V and J are TRBV19 and TRBJ2-1; D is possibly TRBD1 (6 bases). The CDR3 spans 14 residues. Trimming cost V 3 bases and J 5 bases, with 11 bases left between them. From germline, CDR1 is LNHDA and CDR2 SQIVND (reference sequence). Here the CDR3 DNA reads TGTGCCAGTAGTATGAACAACAGGGACAATGAGCAGTTCTTC. Its translation is CASSMNNRDNEQFF.

The V gene is TRBV13, the J gene TRBJ2-6; D may match TRBD1 or TRBD2 (5 bases each). The CDR3 has 21 amino acids. The germline V gene encodes CDR1 PRHDT and CDR2 FYEKMQ (reference sequence). Trimming removed 5 bases from V and 4 bases from J, with 30 bases in between. In nucleotides, the CDR3 is TGTGCCAGCAGCCCGAGGGGTTGGGTAGGCCTACCTTGGGTCGGGGCCAACGTCCTGACTTTC. Amino acid sequence: CASSPRGWVGLPWVGANVLTF. The full variable domain, in which reference TRBV13 and TRBJ2-6 provide the parts outside the CDR3, is AAGVIQSPRHLIKEKRETATLKCYPIPRHDTVYWYQQGPGQDPQFLISFYEKMQSDKGSIPDRFSAQQFSDYHSELNMSSLELGDSALYFCASSPRGWVGLPWVGANVLTFGAGSRLTVL.